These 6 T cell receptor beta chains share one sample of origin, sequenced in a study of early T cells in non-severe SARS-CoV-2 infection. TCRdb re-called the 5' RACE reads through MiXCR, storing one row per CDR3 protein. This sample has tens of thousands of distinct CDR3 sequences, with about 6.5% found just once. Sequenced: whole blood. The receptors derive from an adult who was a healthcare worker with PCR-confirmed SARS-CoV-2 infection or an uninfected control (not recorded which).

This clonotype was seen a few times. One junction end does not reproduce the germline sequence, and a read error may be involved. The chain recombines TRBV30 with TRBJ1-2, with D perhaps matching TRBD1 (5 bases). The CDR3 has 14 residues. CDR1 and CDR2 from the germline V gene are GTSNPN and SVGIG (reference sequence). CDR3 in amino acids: CTWSVQGVNYGYTF. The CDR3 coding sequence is TGTACCTGGAGTGTTCAGGGAGTTAACTATGGCTACACCTTC.

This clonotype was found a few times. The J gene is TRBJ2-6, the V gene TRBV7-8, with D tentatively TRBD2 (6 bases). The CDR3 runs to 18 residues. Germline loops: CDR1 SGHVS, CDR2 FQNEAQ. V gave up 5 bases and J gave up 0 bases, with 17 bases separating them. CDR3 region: CASSPKKPGDSGANVLTF. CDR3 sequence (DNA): TGTGCCAGCAGCCCCAAGAAGCCGGGGGACTCTGGGGCCAACGTCCTGACTTTC.

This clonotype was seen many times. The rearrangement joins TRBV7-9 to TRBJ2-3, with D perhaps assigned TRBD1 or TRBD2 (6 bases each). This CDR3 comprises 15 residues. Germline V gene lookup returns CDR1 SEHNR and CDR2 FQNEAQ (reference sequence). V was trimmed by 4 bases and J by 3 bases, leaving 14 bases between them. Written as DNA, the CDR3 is TGTGCCAGCAGCTCTGGATGGGGGGCGACAGATACGCAGTATTTT. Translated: CASSSGWGATDTQYF.

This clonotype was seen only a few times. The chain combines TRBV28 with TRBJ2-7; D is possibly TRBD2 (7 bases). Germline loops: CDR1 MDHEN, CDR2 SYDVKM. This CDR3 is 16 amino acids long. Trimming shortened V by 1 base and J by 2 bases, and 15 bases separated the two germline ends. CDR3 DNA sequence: TGTGCCAGCAGTTTATCCACAGGGCGGGGGACCTACGAGCAGTACTTC. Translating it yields CASSLSTGRGTYEQYF.

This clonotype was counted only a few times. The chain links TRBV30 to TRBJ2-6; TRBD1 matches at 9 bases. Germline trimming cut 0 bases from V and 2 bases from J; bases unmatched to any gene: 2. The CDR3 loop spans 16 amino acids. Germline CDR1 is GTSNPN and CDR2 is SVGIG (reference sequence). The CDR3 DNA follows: TGTGCCTGGAGTGTACAGGGGGCCACTGGGGCCAACGTCCTGACTTTC. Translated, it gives CAWSVQGATGANVLTF.

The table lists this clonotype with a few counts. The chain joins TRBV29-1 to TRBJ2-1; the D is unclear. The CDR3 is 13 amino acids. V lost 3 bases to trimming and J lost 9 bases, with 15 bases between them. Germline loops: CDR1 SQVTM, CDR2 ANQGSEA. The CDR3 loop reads CSVEDLGFGEQFF. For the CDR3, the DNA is TGCAGCGTTGAGGACCTAGGGTTTGGTGAGCAGTTCTTC.